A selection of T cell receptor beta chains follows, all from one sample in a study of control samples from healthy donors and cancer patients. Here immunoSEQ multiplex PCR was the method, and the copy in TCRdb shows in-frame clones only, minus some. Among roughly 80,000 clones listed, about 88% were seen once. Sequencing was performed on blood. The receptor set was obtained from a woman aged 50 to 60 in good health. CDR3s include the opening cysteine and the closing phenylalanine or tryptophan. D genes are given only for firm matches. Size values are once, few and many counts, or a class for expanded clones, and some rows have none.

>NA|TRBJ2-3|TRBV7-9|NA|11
TGTGCCAGCGGGGTCCCAGATACGCAGTATTTT
CASGVPDTQYF
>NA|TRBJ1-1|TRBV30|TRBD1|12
TGTGCCTGGATGGACAGGGGCGCTGAAGCTTTCTTT
CAWMDRGAEAFF
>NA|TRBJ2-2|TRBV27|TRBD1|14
TGTGCCAGCTCCAGGGGGTACAACACCGGGGAGCTGTTTTTT
CASSRGYNTGELFF
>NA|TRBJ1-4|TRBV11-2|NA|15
TGTGCCAGCAGCCGGAACCAGGGTGTGGGTGAAAAACTGTTTTTT
CASSRNQGVGEKLFF
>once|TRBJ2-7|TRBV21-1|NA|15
TGTGCCAGCAGCAACGGGACAGGGGGGATTGACGAGCAGTACTTC
CASSNGTGGIDEQYF
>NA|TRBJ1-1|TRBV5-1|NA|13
TGCGCCAGCAGCTCCCGGCTGAACACTGAAGCTTTCTTT
CASSSRLNTEAFF
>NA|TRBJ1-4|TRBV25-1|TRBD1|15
TGTGCCAGCAGTGAAGGGTGGACAGGGGCTGAAAAACTGTTTTTT
CASSEGWTGAEKLFF
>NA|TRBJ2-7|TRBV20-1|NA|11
TGCAGTGCAAATCAGGGGTTCGAGCAGTACTTC
CSANQGFEQYF
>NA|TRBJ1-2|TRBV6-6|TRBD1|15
TGTGCCAGCAGTTTACAGGGGGCTTCCTATTATGGCTACACCTTC
CASSLQGASYYGYTF
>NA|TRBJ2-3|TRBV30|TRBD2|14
TGTGCTGGAAGGTCTAGCGGGGAGTCAGATACGCAGTATTTT
CAGRSSGESDTQYF
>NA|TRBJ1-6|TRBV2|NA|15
TGTGCCAGCAGCCAAACACGGGGGGGAAATTCACCCCTCCACTTT
CASSQTRGGNSPLHF
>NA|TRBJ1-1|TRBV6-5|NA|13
TGTGCCAGCAGTCTGAAGATGAACACTGAAGCTTTCTTT
CASSLKMNTEAFF
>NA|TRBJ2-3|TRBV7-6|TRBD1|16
TGTGCCAGCAGCAAAGGGTCTGGACAGGGTGTAGATACGCAGTATTTT
CASSKGSGQGVDTQYF
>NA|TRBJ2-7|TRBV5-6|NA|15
TGTGCCAGCAGCTTGGTCACCGAAAGCTCCTACGAGCAGTACTTC
CASSLVTESSYEQYF
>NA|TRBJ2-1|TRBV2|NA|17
TGTGCCAGCAGTGAATCCACCCTCCGGACTCCCCGGGATGAGCAGTTCTTC
CASSESTLRTPRDEQFF
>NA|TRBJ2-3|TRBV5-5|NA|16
TGTGCCAGCAGCCCGCGTGTTGCCCTTAGCACAGATACGCAGTATTTT
CASSPRVALSTDTQYF
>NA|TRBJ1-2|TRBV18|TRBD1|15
TGTGCCAGCTCACGGACAGGGGGCGATAACTATGGCTACACCTTC
CASSRTGGDNYGYTF
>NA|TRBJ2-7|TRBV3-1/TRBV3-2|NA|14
TGTGCCAGCAGCCGTACACAGACCCTCTACGAGCAGTACTTC
CASSRTQTLYEQYF
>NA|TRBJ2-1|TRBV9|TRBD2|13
TGTGCCAGCAGCGAAGGACTAGCGGGGGTTCGGTTCTTC
CASSEGLAGVRFF
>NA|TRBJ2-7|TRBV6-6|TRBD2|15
TGTGCCAGCAGTTATGCGGGGGAGGCTTGGAACGAGCAGTACTTC
CASSYAGEAWNEQYF
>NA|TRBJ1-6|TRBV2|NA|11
TGTGCCAGCAGTGATTCTTCACCCCTCCACTTT
CASSDSSPLHF
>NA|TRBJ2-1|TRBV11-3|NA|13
TGTGCCAGCAGCTTAGGGTGGGACAATGAGCAGTTCTTC
CASSLGWDNEQFF
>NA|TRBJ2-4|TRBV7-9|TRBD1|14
TGTGCCAGCAGCGCGGACAGGGGAGAGGACATTCAGTACTTC
CASSADRGEDIQYF
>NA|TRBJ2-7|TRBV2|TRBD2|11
TGTGCCAGCAGGTCTAGCGGGGGGCAGTACTTC
CASRSSGGQYF
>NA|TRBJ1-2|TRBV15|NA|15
TGTGCCACCAGCTTGGGAAGGGGGGCTGACTATGGCTACACCTTC
CATSLGRGADYGYTF
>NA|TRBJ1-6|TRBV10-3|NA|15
TGTGCCATCAGTGAGGGGTTGGGTTTGAATTCACCCCTCCACTTT
CAISEGLGLNSPLHF
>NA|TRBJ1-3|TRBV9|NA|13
TGTGCCAGCAGCGCCAAAGCCGGAAACACCATATATTTT
CASSAKAGNTIYF
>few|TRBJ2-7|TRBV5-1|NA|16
TGCGCCAGCAGCACGCCTTGGGGGGCTACCTCCTACGAGCAGTACTTC
CASSTPWGATSYEQYF
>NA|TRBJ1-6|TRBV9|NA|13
TGTGCCGGCCCAAACAGGGAAGGGACACCCCTCCACTTT
CAGPNREGTPLHF
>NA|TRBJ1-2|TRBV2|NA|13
TGTGCCAGCAGGGAAAGGGTGGACTATGGCTACACCTTC
CASRERVDYGYTF
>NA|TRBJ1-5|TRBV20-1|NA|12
TGCAGTGCTAGTGGGAGCAATCAGCCCCAGCATTTT
CSASGSNQPQHF
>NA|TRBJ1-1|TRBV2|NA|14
TGTGCCAGCCTCCTTCAGCCGATGAACACTGAAGCTTTCTTT
CASLLQPMNTEAFF
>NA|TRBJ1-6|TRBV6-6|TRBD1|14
TGTGCCAGCAGCCAACAGGGAGGGGGCTCACCCCTCCACTTT
CASSQQGGGSPLHF
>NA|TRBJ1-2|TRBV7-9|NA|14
TGTGCCAGCAGCCCCCCCGGGACATCCTATGGCTACACCTTC
CASSPPGTSYGYTF
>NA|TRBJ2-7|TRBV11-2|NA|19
TGTGCCAGCAGCTTTAGGTTGACGAGAGACAGGCTTGTGGAGAACGAGCAGTACTTC
CASSFRLTRDRLVENEQYF
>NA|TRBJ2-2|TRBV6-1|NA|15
TGTGCCAGCAGTGAAGTTTGGCACAACACCGGGGAGCTGTTTTTT
CASSEVWHNTGELFF
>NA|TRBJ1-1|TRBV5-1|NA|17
TGCGCCAGCAGCTTGGTTAATCGGGGTACCATGAACACTGAAGCTTTCTTT
CASSLVNRGTMNTEAFF
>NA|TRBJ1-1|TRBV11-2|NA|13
TGTGCCAGCAGCTTACTCCAGTCCTCGCGGGCTTTCTTT
CASSLLQSSRAFF
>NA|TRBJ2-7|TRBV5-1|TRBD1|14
TGCGCCAGCAGCTTGAATAGGGACAGCTACGAGCAGTACTTC
CASSLNRDSYEQYF
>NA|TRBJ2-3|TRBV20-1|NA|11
TGCAGTGCTTGGATCACAGATACGCAGTATTTT
CSAWITDTQYF
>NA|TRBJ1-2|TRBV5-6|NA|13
TGTGCCAGCAGCTTGGGTGAGGTGGATGGCTACACCTTC
CASSLGEVDGYTF
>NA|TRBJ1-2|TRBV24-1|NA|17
TGTGCCACCAGTGTTTCACCCGGGACCGGGGACGGGTATGGCTACACCTTC
CATSVSPGTGDGYGYTF